This T cell receptor (beta chain) was captured by sequencing in a study of molecular identifiers for immune sequencing clone quantification. Broader study findings: Highly expanded clone sizes could be underestimated by identical TCR molecules that share a barcode.

MiXCR was run by TCRdb on the PCR reads, yielding one entry per CDR3 protein. The sample contains about 320,000 distinct CDR3 sequences, over 20% of which appear only once. Per the germline V gene, CDR1 is LGHNA and CDR2 is YSLEER. CDR3 length equals 16 residues. As concerns this clonotype: Its antigen remains unknown. One end of the junction fails to match germline, which may point to a read error.

The material sequenced was naive CD8+ T cells from blood, with Jurkat cell RNA spiked in. Stated subset: FACS-sorted CD8+CD4-CCR7+CD45RA+ naive T cells. This sequence originates from a human donor in good health. Some libraries in this study had Jurkat cell RNA spiked in. The rearrangement uses TRBV4-3 and TRBJ2-2; 8 bases match TRBD2. Written as DNA, the CDR3 is TGCGCCAGCAGCCAAGCGGGGGGGCCAGCCCCCGGGGCGCTGTTTTTT. Its protein product is CASSQAGGPAPGALFF.